This T cell receptor (beta chain) was obtained from a study of T cells after somatic rescue of genetic block. This CDR3 comprises 16 residues. The V gene lost 4 bases and the J gene lost 4 bases, with 22 bases spanning the gap. Germline CDR1 reads GTSNPN; CDR2 reads SVGIG (reference sequence). The method was immunoSEQ multiplex PCR; TCRdb's version includes in-frame clones alone and lacks a portion of them. The sample lists about 67,000 clones; 92% were seen once. This clonotype originated in a man aged 35 to 55. The rearrangement uses TRBV30 and TRBJ1-1; a possible D gene is TRBD1 (5 bases). What was sequenced was peripheral blood mononuclear cells (PBMCs). CDR3 sequence: CAWTRPGTGRSTEAFF. CDR3 in DNA: TGTGCCTGGACCCGACCTGGAACAGGCCGAAGCACTGAAGCTTTCTTT.